This T cell receptor (beta chain) was retrieved from a study of radiation and T cells in renal cell carcinoma. Trimming took off 0 bases at V and 0 bases at J, with 12 bases between the two ends. The CDR3 sequence is 17 residues long. Per germline, CDR1 SGHDT and CDR2 YYEEEE. Broader study findings: Compared with controls, irradiated tumors showed greater TCR clonality.

Treatment described: treatment-naive control, cytoreductive nephrectomy. Sequencing was performed with immunoSEQ multiplex PCR; in TCRdb, only in-frame clones are kept and a portion is missing. The data hold 14,000 or so clones, with roughly three fifths observed a single time. This clone was seen a few times. Its cognate antigen is unknown. This TCR derives from a man aged 50-60 years with renal cell carcinoma. J is TRBJ2-2 and V is TRBV5-6; D possibly corresponds to TRBD1 (5 bases). The material sequenced was tumor tissue, taken from a patient whose treatment was nephrectomy without radiotherapy. The CDR3 bases are TGTGCCAGCAGCTTGGCAGGTTTAGGGGCGAACACCGGGGAGCTGTTTTTT. This sequence encodes CASSLAGLGANTGELFF.